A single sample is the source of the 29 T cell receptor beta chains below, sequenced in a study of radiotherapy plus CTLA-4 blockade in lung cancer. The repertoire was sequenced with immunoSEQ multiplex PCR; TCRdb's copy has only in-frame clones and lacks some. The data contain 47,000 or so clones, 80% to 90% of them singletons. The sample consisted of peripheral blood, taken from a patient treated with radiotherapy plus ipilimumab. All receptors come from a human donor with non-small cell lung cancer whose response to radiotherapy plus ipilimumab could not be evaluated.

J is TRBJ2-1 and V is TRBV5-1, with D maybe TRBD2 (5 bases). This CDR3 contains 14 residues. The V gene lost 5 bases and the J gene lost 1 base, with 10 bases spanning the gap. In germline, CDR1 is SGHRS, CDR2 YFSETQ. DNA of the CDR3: TGCGCCAGCAGTCGAGGCGGGTCCTACAATGAGCAGTTCTTC. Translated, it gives CASSRGGSYNEQFF.

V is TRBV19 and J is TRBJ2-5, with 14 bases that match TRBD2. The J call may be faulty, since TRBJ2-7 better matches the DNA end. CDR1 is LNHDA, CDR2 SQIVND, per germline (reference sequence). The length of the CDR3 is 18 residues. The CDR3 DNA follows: TGTGCCAGTAGTGCGGGGACTAGCGGGAGCGGGTTCTCCTACGAGCAGTACTTC. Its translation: CASSAGTSGSGFSYEQYF.

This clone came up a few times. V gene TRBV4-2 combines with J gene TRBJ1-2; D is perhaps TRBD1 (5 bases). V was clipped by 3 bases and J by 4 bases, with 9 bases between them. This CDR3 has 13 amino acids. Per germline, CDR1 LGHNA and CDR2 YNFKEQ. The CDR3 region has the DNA TGTGCCAGCAGCCACAGACAGACCTATGGCTACACCTTC. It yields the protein CASSHRQTYGYTF.

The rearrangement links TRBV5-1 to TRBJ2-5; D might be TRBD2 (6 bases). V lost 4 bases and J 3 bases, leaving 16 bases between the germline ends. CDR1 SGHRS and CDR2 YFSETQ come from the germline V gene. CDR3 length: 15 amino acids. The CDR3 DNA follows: TGCGCCAGCAGCGGCGGGACTTCGAGTGAAGAGACCCAGTACTTC. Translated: CASSGGTSSEETQYF. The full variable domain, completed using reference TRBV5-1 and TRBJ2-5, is KAGVTQTPRYLIKTRGQQVTLSCSPISGHRSVSWYQQTPGQGLQFLFEYFSETQRNKGNFPGRFSGRQFSNSRSEMNVSTLELGDSALYLCASSGGTSSEETQYFGPGTRLLVL.

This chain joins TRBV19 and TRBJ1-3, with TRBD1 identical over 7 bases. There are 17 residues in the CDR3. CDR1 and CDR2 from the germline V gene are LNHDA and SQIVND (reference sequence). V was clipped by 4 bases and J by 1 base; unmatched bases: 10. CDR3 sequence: CASSNNRGGLSGNTIYF. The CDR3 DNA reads TGTGCCAGTAGTAACAACAGGGGAGGTCTTTCTGGAAACACCATATATTTT.

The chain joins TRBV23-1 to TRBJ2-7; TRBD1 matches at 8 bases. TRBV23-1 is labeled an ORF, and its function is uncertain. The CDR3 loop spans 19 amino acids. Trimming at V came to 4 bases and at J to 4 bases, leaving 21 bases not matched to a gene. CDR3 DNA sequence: TGCGCCAGCAGTCTCGCCGGGACAGGCGCCAAGGGACTCGCTTACGAGCAGTACTTC. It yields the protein CASSLAGTGAKGLAYEQYF.

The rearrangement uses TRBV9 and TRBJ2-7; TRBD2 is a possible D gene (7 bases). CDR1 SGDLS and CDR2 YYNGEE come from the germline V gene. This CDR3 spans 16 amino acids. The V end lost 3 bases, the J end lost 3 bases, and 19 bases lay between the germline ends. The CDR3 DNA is TGTGCCAGCAGCGCCGGCCTTGGGGGGGGCGGCTACGAGCAGTACTTC. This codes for CASSAGLGGGGYEQYF.

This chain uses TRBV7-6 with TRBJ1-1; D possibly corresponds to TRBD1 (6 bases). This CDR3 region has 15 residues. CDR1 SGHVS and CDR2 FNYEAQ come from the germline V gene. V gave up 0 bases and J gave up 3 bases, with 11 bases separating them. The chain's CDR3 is CASSLAAGADTEAFF. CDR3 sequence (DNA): TGTGCCAGCAGCTTAGCGGCGGGGGCCGACACTGAAGCTTTCTTT.

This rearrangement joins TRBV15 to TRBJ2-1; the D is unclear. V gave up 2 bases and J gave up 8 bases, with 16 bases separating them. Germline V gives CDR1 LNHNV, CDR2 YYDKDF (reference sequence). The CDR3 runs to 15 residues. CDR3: CATSRSEVSWDEQFF. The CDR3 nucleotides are TGTGCCACCAGCAGATCCGAGGTAAGCTGGGATGAGCAGTTCTTC. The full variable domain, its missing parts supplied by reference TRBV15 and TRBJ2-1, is DAMVIQNPRYQVTQFGKPVTLSCSQTLNHNVMYWYQQKSSQAPKLLFHYYDKDFNNEADTPDNFQSRRPNTSFCFLDIRSPGLGDTAMYLCATSRSEVSWDEQFFGPGTRLTVL.

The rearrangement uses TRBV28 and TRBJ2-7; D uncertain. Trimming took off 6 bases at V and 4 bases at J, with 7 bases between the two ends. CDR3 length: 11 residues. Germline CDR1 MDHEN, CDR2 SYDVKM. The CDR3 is CASSVTYEQYF. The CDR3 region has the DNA TGTGCCAGCAGCGTAACTTACGAGCAGTACTTC.

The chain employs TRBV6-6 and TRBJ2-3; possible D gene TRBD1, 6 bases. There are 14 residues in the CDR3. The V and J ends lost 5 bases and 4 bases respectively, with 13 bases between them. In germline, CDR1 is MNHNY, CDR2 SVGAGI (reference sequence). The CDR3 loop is CASSVDRMADTQYF. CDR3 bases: TGTGCCAGCAGTGTAGACAGGATGGCAGATACGCAGTATTTT.

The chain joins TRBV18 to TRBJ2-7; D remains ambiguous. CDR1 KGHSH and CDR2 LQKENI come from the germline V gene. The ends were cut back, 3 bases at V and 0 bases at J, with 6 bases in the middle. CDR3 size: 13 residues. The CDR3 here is CASSPSLSYEQYF. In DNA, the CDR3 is TGTGCCAGCTCACCCTCTCTCTCCTACGAGCAGTACTTC.

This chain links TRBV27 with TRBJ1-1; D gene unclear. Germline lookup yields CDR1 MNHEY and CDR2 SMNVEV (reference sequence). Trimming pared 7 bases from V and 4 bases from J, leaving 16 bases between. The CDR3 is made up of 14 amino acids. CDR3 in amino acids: CASKTASIVTEAFF. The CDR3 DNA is TGTGCCAGCAAAACAGCTTCTATAGTCACTGAAGCTTTCTTT.

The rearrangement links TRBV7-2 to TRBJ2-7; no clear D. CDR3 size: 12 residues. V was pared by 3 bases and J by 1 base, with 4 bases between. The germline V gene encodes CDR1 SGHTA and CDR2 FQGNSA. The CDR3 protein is CASSFISYEQYF. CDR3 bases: TGTGCCAGCAGCTTTATATCCTACGAGCAGTACTTC. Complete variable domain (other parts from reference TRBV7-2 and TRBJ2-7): GAGVSQSPSNKVTEKGKDVELRCDPISGHTALYWYRQSLGQGLEFLIYFQGNSAPDKSGLPSDRFSAERTGGSVSTLTIQRTQQEDSAVYLCASSFISYEQYFGPGTRLTVT.

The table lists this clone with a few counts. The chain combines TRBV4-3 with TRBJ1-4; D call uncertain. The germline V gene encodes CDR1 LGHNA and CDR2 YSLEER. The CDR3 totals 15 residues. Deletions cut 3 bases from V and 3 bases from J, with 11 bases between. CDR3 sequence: CASSHFNEANEKLFF. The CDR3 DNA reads TGCGCCAGCAGCCATTTTAATGAGGCTAATGAAAAACTGTTTTTT.

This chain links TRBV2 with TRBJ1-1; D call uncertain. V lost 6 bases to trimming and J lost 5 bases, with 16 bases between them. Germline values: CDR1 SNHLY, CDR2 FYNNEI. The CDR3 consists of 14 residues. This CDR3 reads CASRRGPGKTEAFF. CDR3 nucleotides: TGTGCCAGCAGGCGAGGCCCCGGTAAGACTGAAGCTTTCTTT.

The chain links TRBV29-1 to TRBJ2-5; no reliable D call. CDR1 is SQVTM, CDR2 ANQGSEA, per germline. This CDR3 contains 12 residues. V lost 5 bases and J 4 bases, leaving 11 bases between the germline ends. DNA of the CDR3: TGCAGCGTTAGGAGTGGAACAGAGACCCAGTACTTC. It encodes CSVRSGTETQYF.

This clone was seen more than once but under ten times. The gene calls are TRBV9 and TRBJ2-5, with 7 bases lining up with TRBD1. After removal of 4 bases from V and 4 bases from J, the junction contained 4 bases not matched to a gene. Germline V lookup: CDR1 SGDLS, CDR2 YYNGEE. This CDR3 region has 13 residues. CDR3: CASSQGVGETQYF. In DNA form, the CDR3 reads TGTGCCAGCAGCCAGGGGGTGGGAGAGACCCAGTACTTC.

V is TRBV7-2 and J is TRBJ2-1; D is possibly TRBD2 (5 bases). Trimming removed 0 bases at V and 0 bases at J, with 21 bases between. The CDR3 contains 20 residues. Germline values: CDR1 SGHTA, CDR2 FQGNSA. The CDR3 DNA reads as TGTGCCAGCAGCTTAGCGCCCGGGGTCATAAGCCCGAGCTCCTACAATGAGCAGTTCTTC. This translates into CASSLAPGVISPSSYNEQFF.

CDR3 DNA: TGTGCCAGTAGGTTCAGGGGAGGGGGCACTGAAGCTTTCTTT. It encodes CASRFRGGGTEAFF. The gene calls are TRBV19 and TRBJ1-1; D is possibly TRBD1 (6 bases). The CDR3 runs 14 residues. Trimming cost V 6 bases and J 4 bases, with 15 bases left between them. Germline V gives CDR1 LNHDA, CDR2 SQIVND (reference sequence).

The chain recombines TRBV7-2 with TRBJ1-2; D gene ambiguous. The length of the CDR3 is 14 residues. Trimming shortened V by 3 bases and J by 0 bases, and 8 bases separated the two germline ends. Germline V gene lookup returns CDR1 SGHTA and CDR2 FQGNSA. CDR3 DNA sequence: TGTGCCAGCAGCTTGGAGGGTTCTAACTATGGCTACACCTTC. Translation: CASSLEGSNYGYTF. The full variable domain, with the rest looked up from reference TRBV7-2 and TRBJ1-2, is GAGVSQSPSNKVTEKGKDVELRCDPISGHTALYWYRQSLGQGLEFLIYFQGNSAPDKSGLPSDRFSAERTGGSVSTLTIQRTQQEDSAVYLCASSLEGSNYGYTFGSGTRLTVV.

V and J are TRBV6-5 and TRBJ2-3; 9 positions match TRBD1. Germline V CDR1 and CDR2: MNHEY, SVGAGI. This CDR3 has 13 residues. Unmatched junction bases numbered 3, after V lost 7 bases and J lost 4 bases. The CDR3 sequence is CASTRTGADTQYF. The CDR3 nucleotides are TGTGCCAGCACCCGGACAGGGGCAGATACGCAGTATTTT.

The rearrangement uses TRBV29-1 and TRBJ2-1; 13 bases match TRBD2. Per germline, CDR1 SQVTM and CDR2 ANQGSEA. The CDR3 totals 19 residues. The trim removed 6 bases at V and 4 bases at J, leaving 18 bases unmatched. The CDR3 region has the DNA TGCAGCGTATTTCTTCCGGGACTAGCGGGACTGAACTTATACAATGAGCAGTTCTTC. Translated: CSVFLPGLAGLNLYNEQFF.

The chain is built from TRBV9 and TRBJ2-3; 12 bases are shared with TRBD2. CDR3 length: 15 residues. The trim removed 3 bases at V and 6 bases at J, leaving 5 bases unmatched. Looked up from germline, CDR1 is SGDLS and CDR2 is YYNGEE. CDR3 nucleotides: TGTGCCAGCAGCGCTAGCGGGAGGGTTGTGGATACGCAGTATTTT. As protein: CASSASGRVVDTQYF.

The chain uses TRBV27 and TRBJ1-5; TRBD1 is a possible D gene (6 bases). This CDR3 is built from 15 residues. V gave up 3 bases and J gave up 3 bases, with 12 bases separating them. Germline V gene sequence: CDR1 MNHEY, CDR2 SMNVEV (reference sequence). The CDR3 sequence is CASSLRGGTNQPQHF. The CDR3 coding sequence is TGTGCCAGCAGTTTGAGGGGGGGCACCAATCAGCCCCAGCATTTT.

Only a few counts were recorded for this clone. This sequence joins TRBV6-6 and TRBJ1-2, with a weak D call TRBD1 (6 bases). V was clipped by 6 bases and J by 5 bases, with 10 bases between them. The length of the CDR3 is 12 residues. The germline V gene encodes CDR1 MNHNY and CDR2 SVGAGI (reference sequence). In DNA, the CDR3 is TGTGCCAGCAGCGGGACACAGTATGGCTACACCTTC. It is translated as CASSGTQYGYTF.

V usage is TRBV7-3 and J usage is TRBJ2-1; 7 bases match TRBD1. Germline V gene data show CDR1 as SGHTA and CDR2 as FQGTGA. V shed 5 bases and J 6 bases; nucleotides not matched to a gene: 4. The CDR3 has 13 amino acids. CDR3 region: CASSGPGGNEQFF. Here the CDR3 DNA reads TGTGCCAGCAGCGGCCCAGGGGGCAATGAGCAGTTCTTC.

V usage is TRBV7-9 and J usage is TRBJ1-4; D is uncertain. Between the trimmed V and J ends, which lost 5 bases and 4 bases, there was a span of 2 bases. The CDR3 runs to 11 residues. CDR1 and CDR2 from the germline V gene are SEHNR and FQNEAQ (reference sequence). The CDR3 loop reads CASSLNEKLFF. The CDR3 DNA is TGTGCCAGCAGCCTTAATGAAAAACTGTTTTTT.

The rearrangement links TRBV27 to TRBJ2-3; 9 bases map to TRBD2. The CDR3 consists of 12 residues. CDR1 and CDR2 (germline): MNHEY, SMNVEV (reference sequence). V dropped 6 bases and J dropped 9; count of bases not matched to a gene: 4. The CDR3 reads CASRLLAGTQYF. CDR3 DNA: TGTGCCAGCAGGTTACTAGCGGGCACGCAGTATTTT.